This T cell receptor (beta chain) emerged from a study of patients and donors after allogeneic stem cell transplantation. Each CDR3 protein is one row after TCRdb ran MiXCR on the RT-PCR reads. The sample includes 390,000 or so distinct CDR3 sequences, approximately 16% of them seen just once. This CDR3 contains 11 residues. CDR1 and CDR2 (germline): DFQATT, SNEGSKA (reference sequence). V was shortened by 6 bases and J by 9 bases, with 14 bases between the two germline ends. This receptor was identified in a human donor who was either an allogeneic HSCT recipient or a stem cell or donor lymphocyte infusion donor (not recorded which). It is not recorded whose cells these are; they may come from a transplant donor. Sequences were obtained from blood, either unsorted or a sorted T cell fraction (not recorded which). This sequence joins TRBV20-1 and TRBJ2-5; D call uncertain. CDR3 nucleotides: TGCAGTGCCCCCGGACCCCCACCCCAGTACTTC. It codes for CSAPGPPPQYF.